The rows below give T cell receptor beta chains drawn from one sample of a study of T-cell reconstitution after alpha-beta-depleted transplantation in children. One entry per CDR3 protein results from TCRdb running MiXCR on the PCR reads. The table records over 70,000 distinct CDR3 sequences, roughly 8.4% of them present only once. This sample comprised PBMCs from the stem cell graft donor, obtained from the stem cell graft. The receptor set was obtained from a human donor who donated a stem cell graft to a child with congenital amegakaryocytic thrombocytopenia. CDR3s include the opening cysteine and the closing phenylalanine or tryptophan. A D gene is named only where the DNA matches it firmly. Rows give clone size only sometimes, using once, few, many, or a class for an expanded clone.

TRBV5-1	-	TRBJ2-1	-	TGCGCCAGCAGCTACAGGGTAGAGTCGGTCAATGAGCAGTTCTTC	CASSYRVESVNEQFF
TRBV7-2	-	TRBJ2-1	-	TGTCCCAGCAGCCTCCCGGGGCAGGGTAGGATCTACAATGAGCAGTTCTTC	CPSSLPGQGRIYNEQFF
TRBV20-1	many	TRBJ1-1	-	TGCAGTGCTAGACCTCCGGGAGAACTGAACACTGAAGCTTTCTTT	CSARPPGELNTEAFF
TRBV6-5	many	TRBJ2-5	-	TGTGCCAGCAGTTACGGGGGATCAGAGACCCAGTACTTC	CASSYGGSETQYF
TRBV9	-	TRBJ2-2	TRBD2	TGTGCCAGCAGCGTACAAGCGGGAGACACCGGGGAGCTGTTTTTT	CASSVQAGDTGELFF
TRBV7-9	many	TRBJ2-3	TRBD2	TGTGCCAGCAGCTTAGGGGCTAGCGGGGGGTCGGAAGATACGCAGTATTTT	CASSLGASGGSEDTQYF
TRBV6-1	many	TRBJ1-5	-	TGTGCCAGCAGGAACTTACGGCAGCCCCAGCATTTT	CASRNLRQPQHF
TRBV5-1	many	TRBJ2-3	-	TGCGCCAGCAGCTTGGGGGCAGCGGGCACAGATACGCAGTATTTT	CASSLGAAGTDTQYF
TRBV5-5	many	TRBJ1-4	TRBD1	TGTGCCAGCAGCTCGACGGACAGGGGAGAAAAACTGTTTTTT	CASSSTDRGEKLFF
TRBV3-1	-	TRBJ1-5	-	TGTGCCTGCAGTAAGGTGGGTTTTTGGCCCCAGCATTTT	CACSKVGFWPQHF
TRBV20-1	many	TRBJ2-3	-	TGCAGTGCTAGGCCCACGACAGATACGCAGTATTTT	CSARPTTDTQYF
TRBV21-1	few	TRBJ2-7	-	TGTGCCAGCAGCAAAGTATCGCCCACCGTGAAGGTGGTTAGCGGGTACTTC	CASSKVSPTVKVVSGYF
TRBV4-1	many	TRBJ2-5	TRBD1	TGCGCCAGCAGCCAGGGAAGGACAGGTGACGAGACCCAGTACTTC	CASSQGRTGDETQYF
TRBV7-2	many	TRBJ2-1	TRBD2	TGTGCCAGCAGCTTAGAAGCGGGAGGTGAGCAGTTCTTC	CASSLEAGGEQFF
TRBV6-5	many	TRBJ2-3	-	TGTGCCAGCAGTTACGGGGGGAACATAGATACGCAGTATTTT	CASSYGGNIDTQYF
TRBV29-1	many	TRBJ1-2	-	TGCAGCGTTGTGAAGGGAGGAGCTAACTATGGCTACACCTTC	CSVVKGGANYGYTF
TRBV12-3/TRBV12-4	many	TRBJ1-1	-	TGTGCCAGCAGTTCCCTACGGGCCCAGGGTACGGGTGAAGCTTTCTTT	CASSSLRAQGTGEAFF
TRBV6-1	-	TRBJ2-1	TRBD2	TGTGCCAGCAGCCCGGTGGGTAGCGGGAGCGAGCAGTTCTTC	CASSPVGSGSEQFF
TRBV5-1	many	TRBJ1-3	-	TGCGCCAGCAGTCCTCAGACTTCGACTGGAAACACCATATATTTT	CASSPQTSTGNTIYF
TRBV20-1	many	TRBJ2-1	-	TGCAGTGCTAAGGGGGGGTACAATGAGCAGTTCTTC	CSAKGGYNEQFF
TRBV29-1	many	TRBJ1-2	-	TGCAGCGTTGAAGGACACAGGTTAAACCTAAGGGGCTATGGCTACACCTTC	CSVEGHRLNLRGYGYTF
TRBV28	many	TRBJ2-5	TRBD2	TGTGCCAGCAGCCGTAGCGGGAGTCGGGAGACCCAGTACTTC	CASSRSGSRETQYF
TRBV7-2	many	TRBJ2-2	TRBD1	TGTGCCAGCAGGCCGACAGGGCGAGACGGGGAGCTGTTTTTT	CASRPTGRDGELFF
TRBV5-1	many	TRBJ2-5	-	TGCGCCAGCAGCTCATCCCCGGGCAGGAGACAAGAGACCCAGTACTTC	CASSSSPGRRQETQYF
TRBV12-3/TRBV12-4	many	TRBJ2-4	-	TGTGCCAGCAGTTTAACGGCCTTGAAAAACATTCAGTACTTC	CASSLTALKNIQYF
TRBV20-1	many	TRBJ2-7	-	TGCAGTGCTAGTTCGGGGGGCTACTACGAGCAGTACTTC	CSASSGGYYEQYF
TRBV4-1	few	TRBJ2-6	-	TGCGCCAGCAGCCAAGGGTCCCCAGCCACCGTCGTCCTGACTTTC	CASSQGSPATVVLTF
TRBV5-1	-	TRBJ2-7	-	TGCGCCAGCAGCCCGAGTGGGTGGGACGAGCAGTACTTC	CASSPSGWDEQYF
TRBV7-9	many	TRBJ1-4	-	TGTGCCAGCAGCTTAGCATGGGGAGATGAAAAACTGTTTTTT	CASSLAWGDEKLFF
TRBV20-1	many	TRBJ1-1	-	TGCAGTGCCAGGGTAGAAGGGAACACTGAAGCTTTCTTT	CSARVEGNTEAFF
TRBV6-5	many	TRBJ2-7	-	TGTGCCAGCAGTCCCGGGACCAGCACCTACGAGCAGTACTTC	CASSPGTSTYEQYF
TRBV20-1	many	TRBJ1-3	-	TGCAGTGCTAGAGATTCGTGGGAATCTGGAAACACCATATATTTT	CSARDSWESGNTIYF
TRBV5-1	many	TRBJ2-5	-	TGCGCCAGCAGCTTGCCGTCTCAAGAGACCCAGTACTTC	CASSLPSQETQYF
TRBV28	many	TRBJ2-7	-	TGTGCCAGCAGAGGACTTACGGATGAGCAGTACTTC	CASRGLTDEQYF
TRBV10-3	many	TRBJ1-3	-	TGTGCCATCAGTCCCCGCGCTGGAAACACCATATATTTT	CAISPRAGNTIYF
TRBV12-3/TRBV12-4	-	TRBJ2-5	TRBD1	TGTGCCAGCAGTCCACGGGACAGTCAAGAGACCCAGTACTTC	CASSPRDSQETQYF
TRBV20-1	many	TRBJ2-7	TRBD2	TGCAGTGCTCAAGAGGTGACTAGCGGAAGAAGCTACGAGCAGTACTTC	CSAQEVTSGRSYEQYF
TRBV28	many	TRBJ2-1	-	TGTGCCAGCACTTCAGGAGGGCCTGGCTCCTACAATGAGCAGTTCTTC	CASTSGGPGSYNEQFF
TRBV30	many	TRBJ2-6	TRBD2	TGTGCCTGGAGTGTTTTCGGGAGGGGAGGATCTGGGGCCAACGTCCTGACTTTC	CAWSVFGRGGSGANVLTF